Listed below are T cell receptor beta chains from one sample, sequenced in a study of human T cells and chemical hapten exposure. TCRdb fed the RACE reads into MiXCR, producing one record per CDR3 protein. This table has around 70,000 distinct CDR3 sequences, over 8.5% appearing once. This specimen consisted of whole blood, obtained in connection with sensitization to the hapten diphenylcyclopropenone (DPC). Receptors were obtained from a woman in her forties or fifties with alopecia areata. Some clones in this sample may be carry-over from other donors' samples. The CDR3 runs from the conserved cysteine through the conserved F or W. The D gene is left open where the match is weak. Only some rows state a clone size, as once, few, many or a class for expanded clones.

TRBJ2-7	NA	many	TRBV2	CASTDANLYPYEQYF	TGTGCCAGCACTGATGCGAACCTATACCCCTACGAGCAGTACTTC
TRBJ1-2	TRBD1	NA	TRBV12-3/TRBV12-4	CASRLRTGPDYGYTF	TGTGCCAGCAGGTTACGGACAGGGCCTGACTATGGCTACACCTTC
TRBJ1-6	NA	NA	TRBV20-1	CSARGSPNSPLHF	TGCAGTGCTAGAGGTTCCCCCAATTCACCCCTCCACTTT
TRBJ2-7	NA	NA	TRBV12-3/TRBV12-4	CASSVRGYEQYF	TGTGCCAGCAGCGTGCGGGGCTACGAGCAGTACTTC
TRBJ2-7	NA	few	TRBV7-2	CASSHRTGSYEQYF	TGTGCCAGCAGCCATCGAACGGGTTCCTACGAGCAGTACTTC
TRBJ2-1	NA	many	TRBV10-3	CAISEGAKPDYNEQFF	TGTGCCATCAGTGAAGGGGCGAAACCAGACTACAATGAGCAGTTCTTC
TRBJ1-1	NA	NA	TRBV4-1	CASSQARVWTEAFF	TGCGCCAGCAGCCAAGCCAGGGTATGGACTGAAGCTTTCTTT
TRBJ2-2	NA	NA	TRBV11-2	CASSFGLAPGELFF	TGTGCCAGCAGCTTCGGTCTAGCTCCCGGGGAGCTGTTTTTT
TRBJ2-3	TRBD2	few	TRBV28	CASSSPRVAGGPDPADTQYF	TGTGCCAGCAGTTCTCCCCGGGTAGCGGGGGGGCCGGATCCGGCAGATACGCAGTATTTT
TRBJ2-3	NA	few	TRBV27	CASSPEGGRVADTQYF	TGTGCCAGCAGTCCAGAGGGGGGGCGCGTCGCAGATACGCAGTATTTT
TRBJ1-2	NA	many	TRBV29-1	CSVEFGVLGYTF	TGCAGCGTTGAGTTTGGGGTCCTTGGCTACACCTTC
TRBJ1-1	NA	once	TRBV6-2/TRBV6-3	CASSYGWGNTEAFF	TGTGCCAGCAGTTACGGTTGGGGGAACACTGAAGCTTTCTTT
TRBJ2-3	NA	many	TRBV14	CASSQEGRAAPQYF	TGTGCCAGCAGCCAAGAAGGGAGAGCGGCCCCGCAGTATTTT
TRBJ2-2	NA	few	TRBV25-1	CASRPGLSTGELFF	TGTGCCAGCAGACCAGGGTTAAGCACCGGGGAGCTGTTTTTT
TRBJ2-1	TRBD1	NA	TRBV7-9	CASSFTKGTGSYNEQFF	TGTGCCAGCAGCTTCACTAAGGGGACAGGGTCCTACAATGAGCAGTTCTTC
TRBJ1-1	NA	NA	TRBV6-5	CASSYQQNTEAFF	TGTGCCAGCAGTTACCAACAGAACACTGAAGCTTTCTTT
TRBJ2-3	TRBD1	NA	TRBV18	CASSPRGQGFTDTQYF	TGTGCCAGCTCACCACGGGGACAGGGGTTCACAGATACGCAGTATTTT
TRBJ2-3	TRBD2	many	TRBV6-2/TRBV6-3	CASSPSGSRTDTQYF	TGTGCCAGCAGCCCCAGCGGGAGTCGGACAGATACGCAGTATTTT
TRBJ2-3	NA	many	TRBV6-1	CASSDRSGDTQYF	TGTGCCAGCAGTGATAGGTCTGGAGATACGCAGTATTTT
TRBJ2-7	NA	NA	TRBV7-9	CASSLPLGPEYF	TGTGCCAGCTCCCTCCCCCTGGGGCCAGAGTACTTC
TRBJ1-5	NA	NA	TRBV5-1	CASSPDGTLSNQPQHF	TGCGCCAGCAGCCCTGACGGGACACTAAGCAATCAGCCCCAGCATTTT
TRBJ1-2	NA	many	TRBV28	CASSSTRDSGYTF	TGTGCCAGCAGTTCAACCCGGGACTCAGGCTACACCTTC
TRBJ1-5	NA	NA	TRBV7-2	CASGNNQPQHF	TGTGCCAGCGGCAACAATCAGCCCCAGCATTTT
TRBJ2-1	NA	few	TRBV10-1	CARIPEQFF	TGCGCCAGAATCCCTGAGCAGTTCTTC
TRBJ2-7	NA	many	TRBV6-5	CASTPTLGSSYEQYF	TGTGCCAGCACCCCTACCTTGGGAAGCTCCTACGAGCAGTACTTC
TRBJ2-3	TRBD2	NA	TRBV5-1	CASNGRGTTSDTQYF	TGCGCCAGCAACGGGAGGGGGACGACCTCAGATACGCAGTATTTT
TRBJ2-7	NA	NA	TRBV7-5	CISVSEAGQGMGQYF	NA
TRBJ1-2	TRBD1	many	TRBV12-3/TRBV12-4	CASTRGGVPNYGYTF	TGTGCCAGCACCAGGGGGGGAGTCCCTAACTATGGCTACACCTTC
TRBJ1-6	TRBD1	many	TRBV7-7	CASSQRGGQGHLGLPSPLHF	TGTGCTAGCAGCCAAAGGGGGGGACAGGGGCACCTCGGGCTACCTTCACCCCTCCACTTT
TRBJ2-5	TRBD1	many	TRBV6-5	CASSYNRGWEETQYF	TGTGCCAGCAGCTATAACAGGGGGTGGGAAGAGACCCAGTACTTC
TRBJ2-1	NA	few	TRBV7-2	CASRVNPGSSYNEQFF	TGTGCCAGCAGGGTAAATCCTGGGAGCTCCTACAATGAGCAGTTCTTC
TRBJ1-2	TRBD1	NA	TRBV6-1	CASREDRGMFGGYTF	TGTGCCAGCAGAGAGGACAGGGGGATGTTTGGCGGCTACACCTTC
TRBJ2-3	NA	few	TRBV14	CASSHADPQYF	TGTGCCAGCAGCCATGCAGACCCGCAGTATTTT
TRBJ2-3	TRBD2	NA	TRBV12-3/TRBV12-4	CASSSRGGQFRDTQYF	TGTGCCAGCAGTTCTCGGGGGGGCCAATTTAGGGATACGCAGTATTTT
TRBJ2-3	NA	NA	TRBV19	CASSWGSSSITDTQYF	TGTGCCAGTAGTTGGGGCTCTTCCTCAATAACAGATACGCAGTATTTT
TRBJ2-1	TRBD1	NA	TRBV6-5	CASSYSIFTGQGLLDEQFF	TGTGCCAGCAGTTACTCGATTTTTACGGGACAGGGGCTTCTGGATGAGCAGTTCTTC
TRBJ2-7	TRBD1	NA	TRBV12-3/TRBV12-4	CASSSTGETYEQYF	TGTGCCAGCAGTTCGACAGGGGAAACCTACGAGCAGTACTTC
TRBJ2-7	NA	NA	TRBV28	CASSVSSYEQYF	TGTGCCAGCAGCGTCTCCTCCTACGAGCAGTACTTC
TRBJ2-5	NA	few	TRBV5-1	CASSLMLAGQETQYF	TGCGCCAGCAGCTTAATGTTGGCAGGCCAAGAGACCCAGTACTTC
TRBJ2-5	TRBD2	many	TRBV7-8	CASSRTGTTSQETQYF	TGTGCCAGCAGCCGAACCGGGACTACCTCCCAAGAGACCCAGTACTTC
TRBJ2-3	NA	NA	TRBV9	CASSVGLGSDTQYF	TGTGCCAGCAGCGTAGGACTAGGATCAGATACGCAGTATTTT
TRBJ2-6	NA	few	TRBV5-1	CASSFPPRATGANVLTF	TGCGCCAGCAGCTTTCCGCCGAGGGCCACTGGGGCCAACGTCCTGACTTTC
TRBJ2-2	NA	many	TRBV5-1	CASSLGEQVGELFF	TGCGCCAGCAGCTTGGGGGAGCAGGTCGGGGAGCTGTTTTTT
TRBJ2-1	NA	many	TRBV12-3/TRBV12-4	CASSLGQGSYNEQFF	TGTGCCAGCAGTTTAGGGCAGGGCTCCTACAATGAGCAGTTCTTC
TRBJ2-6	NA	few	TRBV5-1	CASSLGSSGANVLTF	TGCGCCAGCAGCTTGGGGAGCTCTGGGGCCAACGTCCTGACTTTC
TRBJ2-7	TRBD1	NA	TRBV6-5	CASRDTGQGSDEQYF	TGTGCCAGCAGAGATACCGGACAGGGAAGCGACGAGCAGTACTTC
TRBJ2-5	TRBD1	NA	TRBV28	CASSSAGTGEETQYF	TGTGCCAGCAGTTCTGCCGGGACAGGAGAAGAGACCCAGTACTTC